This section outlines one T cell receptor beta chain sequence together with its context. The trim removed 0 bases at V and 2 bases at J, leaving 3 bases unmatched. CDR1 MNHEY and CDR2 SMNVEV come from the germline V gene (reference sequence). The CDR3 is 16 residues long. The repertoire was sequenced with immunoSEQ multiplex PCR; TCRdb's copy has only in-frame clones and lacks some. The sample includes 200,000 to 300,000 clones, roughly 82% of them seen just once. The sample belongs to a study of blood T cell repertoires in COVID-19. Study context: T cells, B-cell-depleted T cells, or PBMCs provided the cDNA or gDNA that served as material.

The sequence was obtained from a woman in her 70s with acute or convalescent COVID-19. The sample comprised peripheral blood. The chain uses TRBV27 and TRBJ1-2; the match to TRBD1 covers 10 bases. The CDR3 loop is CASSLSPGQGNYGYTF. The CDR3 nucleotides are TGTGCCAGCAGTTTATCTCCGGGACAGGGGAACTATGGCTACACCTTC.